This T cell receptor (beta chain) was identified during a study of T cell repertoires in cytomegalovirus infection. Across the study: The authors relied on CMV epitopes, both recently identified HLA-C-restricted and well-studied HLA-B-restricted. Indicated by public TCR beta signatures were CMV infection and matching HLA type.

Points from the study as a whole: People with CMV and the relevant HLA were identified by cumulative public TCR beta family frequency.

TCRdb analysed the reads with MiXCR anew, one entry per CDR3 protein. The sample holds about 830,000 distinct CDR3 sequences; approximately 32% are singletons and the top ten take roughly 12%. Per germline, CDR1 SNHLY and CDR2 FYNNEI. The CDR3 is made up of 12 amino acids. V lost 8 bases to trimming and J lost 4 bases, with 12 bases between them. In this sample, this clonotype turned up a few times. The antigen is undetermined. This clonotype was obtained from a human donor in good health (CMV status not recorded). Some clones in this sample may be carry-over from other donors' samples. This chain connects TRBV2 to TRBJ2-7; D might be TRBD2 (5 bases). The specimen comprised cultured CD8+ T cells from PBMCs, sampled from culture after CMV antigen stimulation. CDR3 in amino acids: CASRRGMYEQYF. Written as DNA, the CDR3 is TGTGCCAGCCGGAGAGGGATGTACGAGCAGTACTTC.